The 26 T cell receptor beta chains below all came from one sample that was sequenced in a study of cytomegalovirus exposure and HLA in healthy donors. The data were produced by immunoSEQ multiplex PCR, yet TCRdb's version contains in-frame clones alone and is incomplete. The sample yields 60,000 or so clones, roughly nine tenths seen once. What was sequenced was PBMCs. Receptors were obtained from a man between 18 and 35 years old in good health and CMV-seronegative.

This chain connects TRBV5-4 to TRBJ2-1, with 10 positions matching TRBD2. CDR3 length: 15 residues. Germline lookup yields CDR1 SGHNT and CDR2 YYREEE (reference sequence). With 4 bases clipped from V and 5 bases from J, the junction kept 6 bases outside the gene matches. The CDR3 coding sequence is TGTGCCAGCAGCGCAACTAGCGGGATTAACAATGAGCAGTTCTTC. It yields the protein CASSATSGINNEQFF.

The rearrangement joins TRBV5-1 to TRBJ2-7; D remains unclear. V was pared by 0 bases and J by 6 bases, with 13 bases between. CDR1 and CDR2 (germline): SGHRS, YFSETQ. The CDR3 sequence is 14 residues long. The CDR3 DNA is TGCGCCAGCAGCTTGGGACGGAGCCCGGGCGAGCAGTACTTC. Translated: CASSLGRSPGEQYF.

J is TRBJ2-7 and V is TRBV5-1; TRBD1 aligns across 9 bases. Trimming at V came to 4 bases and at J to 3 bases, leaving 2 bases not matched to a gene. CDR3 length: 13 residues. Germline CDR1 and CDR2: SGHRS and YFSETQ. CDR3 in amino acids: CASSMTGGYEQYF. DNA for the CDR3: TGCGCCAGCAGCATGACAGGGGGCTACGAGCAGTACTTC.

The V call is TRBV29-1, the J call TRBJ2-1; 15 nucleotides line up with TRBD2. The length of the CDR3 is 16 residues. The germline V gene has CDR1 SQVTM and CDR2 ANQGSEA. After removal of 1 base from V and 9 bases from J, the junction contained 7 bases not matched to a gene. CDR3 protein: CSVEGGLAGGFREQFF. The DNA of the CDR3 is TGCAGCGTTGAAGGCGGACTAGCGGGAGGGTTTCGTGAGCAGTTCTTC.

The chain carries TRBV30 and TRBJ1-4; D remains ambiguous. CDR3 length equals 13 residues. Trimming shortened V by 2 bases and J by 6 bases, and 10 bases separated the two germline ends. Germline-derived CDR1 and CDR2 are GTSNPN and SVGIG (reference sequence). This CDR3 reads CAWSPGSYEKLFF. CDR3 coding DNA: TGTGCCTGGAGTCCGGGTTCGTATGAAAAACTGTTTTTT.

This chain joins TRBV6-5 and TRBJ2-7; 11 bases align to TRBD2. V gave up 0 bases and J gave up 0 bases; unmatched junction bases: 1. Germline lookup yields CDR1 MNHEY and CDR2 SVGAGI. The CDR3 loop spans 16 amino acids. The CDR3 DNA sequence: TGTGCCAGCAGTTACTCCGGGACTAGCGGCTCCTACGAGCAGTACTTC. It yields the protein CASSYSGTSGSYEQYF.

The chain has TRBV9 and TRBJ1-4; the D is unclear. V gave up 0 bases and J gave up 0 bases, with 3 bases separating them. CDR3 size: 14 residues. The germline gives CDR1 SGDLS, CDR2 YYNGEE. CDR3 loop: CASSVGATNEKLFF. The DNA for the CDR3 is TGTGCCAGCAGCGTAGGAGCAACTAATGAAAAACTGTTTTTT.

The gene calls are TRBV6-1 and TRBJ2-2; a weak D match, TRBD1 (7 bases). The CDR3 sequence is 15 residues long. Germline lookup yields CDR1 MNHNS and CDR2 SASEGT. Trimming left V 7 bases short and J 0 bases short, with 12 bases between. CDR3 sequence: CASTGGQPNTGELFF. Here the CDR3 DNA reads TGTGCCAGCACCGGGGGACAGCCGAACACCGGGGAGCTGTTTTTT.

The chain links TRBV7-9 to TRBJ1-2, with TRBD1 identical over 7 bases. Trimming took 4 bases from V and 8 from J; bases not matched to a gene: 10. Germline CDR1 is SEHNR and CDR2 is FQNEAQ (reference sequence). The CDR3 has 14 residues. The CDR3 nucleotides are TGTGCCAGCAGCTCTCAGGGGGGCCCAGGAGGCTACACCTTC. It translates to CASSSQGGPGGYTF.

As concerns this clone: Lacking the conserved final phenylalanine or tryptophan, this CDR3 likely reflects a read error. The DNA is omitted, as the CDR3 cannot be located on it reliably, and the CDR3 follows TCRdb's listing. The chain uses TRBV6-1 and TRBJ2-4; TRBD2 is taken as the D call from the table, unchecked against the DNA. Germline CDR1 MNHNS, CDR2 SASEGT. Termini included, the CDR3 measures 12 amino acids. The CDR3 sequence: CASSEAKRDWDY.

The rearrangement links TRBV4-1 to TRBJ2-7, with 7 bases matching TRBD2. V lost 1 base and J lost 4; bases outside the gene matches: 7. Germline lookup yields CDR1 MGHRA and CDR2 YSYEKL. This CDR3 is 15 amino acids long. The chain's CDR3 is CASSQVRGRGYEQYF. CDR3 DNA: TGCGCCAGCAGCCAAGTTCGCGGGAGAGGATACGAGCAGTACTTC.

The J gene is TRBJ1-2, the V gene TRBV7-9; D is unclear. This CDR3 comprises 12 residues. Germline V gene lookup returns CDR1 SEHNR and CDR2 FQNEAQ (reference sequence). The CDR3 loop is CAELGSDYGYTF. The DNA for the CDR3 is TGTGCAGAGCTTGGAAGCGACTATGGCTACACCTTC.

The V gene is TRBV19, the J gene TRBJ2-4; perhaps TRBD2 as D (5 bases). Trimming removed 5 bases from V and 0 bases from J, with 11 bases in between. Germline V gene data show CDR1 as LNHDA and CDR2 as SQIVND (reference sequence). CDR3 length: 15 residues. The CDR3 DNA follows: TGTGCCAGTAGTCCGGGATTCCTAGCCAAAAACATTCAGTACTTC. Translating it yields CASSPGFLAKNIQYF. Filled out from reference TRBV19 and TRBJ2-4, the complete variable domain reads DGGITQSPKYLFRKEGQNVTLSCEQNLNHDAMYWYRQDPGQGLRLIYYSQIVNDFQKGDIAEGYSVSREKKESFPLTVTSAQKNPTAFYLCASSPGFLAKNIQYFGAGTRLSVL.

This sequence joins TRBV5-5 and TRBJ2-3, with 11 nucleotides matching TRBD2. The CDR3 extends over 16 amino acids. CDR1 is SGHKS, CDR2 YYEKEE, per germline (reference sequence). V was pared by 2 bases and J by 2 bases, with 4 bases of the junction left unmatched. The CDR3 nucleotides read TGTGCCAGCAGCTTCCGACTAGCGGGGATCACAGATACGCAGTATTTT. Residues: CASSFRLAGITDTQYF.

The rearrangement joins TRBV4-1 to TRBJ2-7; 7 bases line up with TRBD2. V was pared by 0 bases and J by 6 bases, with 14 bases of the junction left unmatched. The germline CDR1 and CDR2 sequences are MGHRA and YSYEKL. This CDR3 is built from 17 residues. As DNA, the CDR3 is TGCGCCAGCAGCCAAGAGCCCCGGGGAGGGGCCCTCCTCGAGCAGTACTTC. Its translation: CASSQEPRGGALLEQYF.

This clone has only a few counts. The genes are TRBV7-9 and TRBJ2-7; 11 bases fit TRBD2. This CDR3 has 14 residues. Germline lookup yields CDR1 SEHNR and CDR2 FQNEAQ (reference sequence). With V trimmed by 6 bases and J by 7 bases, 8 bases remained unmatched. CDR3 residues: CASSIAGGPGEQYF. The CDR3 coding sequence is TGTGCCAGCAGTATAGCGGGAGGGCCAGGGGAGCAGTACTTC.

This clone was recorded once. The CDR3: CASSPRTGPLDTQYF. In DNA, the CDR3 is TGCGCCAGCAGCCCCAGGACAGGTCCTTTAGATACGCAGTATTTT. This chain connects TRBV4-1 to TRBJ2-3, with 7 bases matching TRBD1. This CDR3 spans 15 amino acids. Germline V gene lookup returns CDR1 MGHRA and CDR2 YSYEKL. Trimming cost V 4 bases and J 5 bases; bases outside gene matches: 9.

The chain carries TRBV11-1 and TRBJ2-1; D unclear. In germline, CDR1 is SGHAT, CDR2 FQDESV (reference sequence). V lost 2 bases and J 5 bases, leaving 4 bases between the germline ends. The length of the CDR3 is 12 residues. For the CDR3, the DNA is TGTGCCAGCAGCTTACGGGACAATGAGCAGTTCTTC. It is translated as CASSLRDNEQFF.

The J gene is TRBJ2-1, the V gene TRBV14; 7 bases align to TRBD2. The CDR3 loop spans 19 amino acids. Germline values: CDR1 SGHDN, CDR2 FVKESK. Unmatched junction bases numbered 15, after V lost 0 bases and J lost 4 bases. CDR3 DNA sequence: TGTGCCAGCAGCCAAGAGGCGCTAGCGGTTGATTCTCTATACAATGAGCAGTTCTTC. This translates into CASSQEALAVDSLYNEQFF.

The chain has TRBV20-1 and TRBJ1-2; D might be TRBD1 (6 bases). The V gene's germline CDR1 is DFQATT and CDR2 SNEGSKA (reference sequence). CDR3 length: 11 amino acids. The CDR3 DNA reads TGCGGGGTGGTCAGGGGCCATGGCTACACCTTC. Protein sequence: CGVVRGHGYTF.

The chain recombines TRBV20-1 with TRBJ1-2; D remains unclear. The CDR3 loop spans 11 amino acids. Germline CDR1 reads DFQATT; CDR2 reads SNEGSKA (reference sequence). The germline V and J ends were trimmed by 4 bases and 4 bases, with 7 bases remaining between them. The chain's CDR3 is CSAIVSYGYTF. DNA for the CDR3: TGCAGTGCTATTGTTAGCTATGGCTACACCTTC.

The chain has TRBV11-2 and TRBJ2-1, with D possibly TRBD1 on 6 matching bases. The CDR3 has 14 residues. V was clipped by 3 bases and J by 1 base, with 7 bases between them. Germline CDR1 SGHAT, CDR2 FQNNGV. CDR3 DNA sequence: TGTGCCAGCAGCTTGCAGGGGTCCTACAATGAGCAGTTCTTC. Encoded protein: CASSLQGSYNEQFF.

This chain connects TRBV11-3 to TRBJ2-7, with D maybe TRBD2 (6 bases). Germline CDR1 reads SGHNT; CDR2 reads YENEEA. This CDR3 has 16 residues. Trimming took off 5 bases at V and 2 bases at J, with 19 bases between the two ends. CDR3 DNA: TGTGCCAGCAGCGTATCCGGGACGGCGGGGCCCTACGAGCAGTACTTC. Amino acids: CASSVSGTAGPYEQYF.

The chain is built from TRBV28 and TRBJ1-3; the D is unclear. In germline, CDR1 is MDHEN, CDR2 SYDVKM. The CDR3 runs to 17 residues. V dropped 5 bases and J dropped 1 base, with 18 bases sitting between them. This CDR3 reads CASSPRLRRLSGNTIYF. The CDR3 bases are TGTGCCAGCAGTCCCCGACTCAGGAGGTTATCTGGAAACACCATATATTTT.

The chain joins TRBV27 to TRBJ2-7; D possibly corresponds to TRBD2 (6 bases). With 2 bases removed from V and 5 bases from J, the gap between germline ends came to 13 bases. The CDR3 consists of 14 residues. The V gene's germline CDR1 is MNHEY and CDR2 SMNVEV (reference sequence). For the CDR3, the DNA is TGTGCCAGCAGTTTAAGGCTAGCGTTCGACGAGCAGTACTTC. This codes for CASSLRLAFDEQYF.

The count of this clone is one. The CDR3 bases are TGTGCCAGTAGTATAGTGGGCCAGGGTGTCCGAGAGACCCAGTACTTC. Its protein is CASSIVGQGVRETQYF. The V and J genes are TRBV19 and TRBJ2-5, with a weak D call TRBD1 (5 bases). The V end lost 1 base, the J end lost 4 bases, and 16 bases lay between the germline ends. This CDR3 has 16 residues. Germline V gene sequence: CDR1 LNHDA, CDR2 SQIVND (reference sequence).